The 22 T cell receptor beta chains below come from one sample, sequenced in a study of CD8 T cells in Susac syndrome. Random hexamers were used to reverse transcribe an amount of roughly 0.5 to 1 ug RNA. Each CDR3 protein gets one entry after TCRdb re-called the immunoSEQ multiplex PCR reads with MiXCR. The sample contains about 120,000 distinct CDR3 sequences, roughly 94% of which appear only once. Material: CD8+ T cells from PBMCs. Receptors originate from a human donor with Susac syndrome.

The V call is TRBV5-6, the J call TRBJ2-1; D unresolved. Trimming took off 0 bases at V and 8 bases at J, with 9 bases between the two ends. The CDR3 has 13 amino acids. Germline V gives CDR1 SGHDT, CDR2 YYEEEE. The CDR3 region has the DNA TGTGCCAGCAGCTTGGCCGTCCCGGATGAGCAGTTCTTC. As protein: CASSLAVPDEQFF.

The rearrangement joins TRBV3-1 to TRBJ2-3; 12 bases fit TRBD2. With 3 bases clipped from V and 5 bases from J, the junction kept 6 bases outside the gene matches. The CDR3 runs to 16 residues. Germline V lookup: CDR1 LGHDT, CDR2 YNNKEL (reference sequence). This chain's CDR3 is CASSHYWTSGEDTQYF. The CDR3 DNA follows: TGTGCCAGCAGCCATTACTGGACTAGCGGGGAAGATACGCAGTATTTT.

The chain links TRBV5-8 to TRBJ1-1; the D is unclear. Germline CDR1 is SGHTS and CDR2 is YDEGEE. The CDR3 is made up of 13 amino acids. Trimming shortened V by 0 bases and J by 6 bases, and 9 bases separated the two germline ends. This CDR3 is CASSLEDSSEAFF. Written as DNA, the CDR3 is TGTGCCAGCAGCTTGGAGGACTCTTCTGAAGCTTTCTTT.

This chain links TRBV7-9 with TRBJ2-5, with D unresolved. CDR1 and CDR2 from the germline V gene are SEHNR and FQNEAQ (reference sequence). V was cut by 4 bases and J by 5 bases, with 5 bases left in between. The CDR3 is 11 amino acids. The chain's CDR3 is CASSWGETQYF. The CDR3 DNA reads TGTGCCAGCAGCTGGGGTGAGACCCAGTACTTC.

The CDR3 spells CASSPKRGELFF. For the CDR3, the DNA is TGTGCCAGTAGCCCGAAACGCGGGGAGCTGTTTTTT. V is TRBV19 and J is TRBJ2-2; D not certain. The germline V gene has CDR1 LNHDA and CDR2 SQIVND (reference sequence). The length of the CDR3 is 12 residues. V shed 6 bases and J shed 7 bases, with 9 bases lying between them.

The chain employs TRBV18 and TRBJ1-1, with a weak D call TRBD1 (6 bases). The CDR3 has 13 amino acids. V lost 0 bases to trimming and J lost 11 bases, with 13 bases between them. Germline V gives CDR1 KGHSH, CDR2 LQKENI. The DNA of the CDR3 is TGTGCCAGCTCACCACCGGAGGGGGGCCTCGCTTTCTTT. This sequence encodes CASSPPEGGLAFF.

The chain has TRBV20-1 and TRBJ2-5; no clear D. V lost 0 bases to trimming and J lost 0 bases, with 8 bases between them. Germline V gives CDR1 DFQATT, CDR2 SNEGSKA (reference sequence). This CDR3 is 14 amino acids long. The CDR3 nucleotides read TGCAGTGCTAGAGATCGGCAGTACCAAGAGACCCAGTACTTC. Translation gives CSARDRQYQETQYF.

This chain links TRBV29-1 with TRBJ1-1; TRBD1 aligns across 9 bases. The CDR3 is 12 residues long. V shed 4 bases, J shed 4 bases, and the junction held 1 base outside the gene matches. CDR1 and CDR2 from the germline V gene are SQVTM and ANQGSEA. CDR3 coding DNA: TGCAGCGTTGGGACAGGGGTCACTGAAGCTTTCTTT. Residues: CSVGTGVTEAFF.

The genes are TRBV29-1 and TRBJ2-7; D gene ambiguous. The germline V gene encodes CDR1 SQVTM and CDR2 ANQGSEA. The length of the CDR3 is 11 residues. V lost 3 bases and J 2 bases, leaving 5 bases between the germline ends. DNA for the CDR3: TGCAGCGTTGAGGGCACCTACGAGCAGTACTTC. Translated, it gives CSVEGTYEQYF.

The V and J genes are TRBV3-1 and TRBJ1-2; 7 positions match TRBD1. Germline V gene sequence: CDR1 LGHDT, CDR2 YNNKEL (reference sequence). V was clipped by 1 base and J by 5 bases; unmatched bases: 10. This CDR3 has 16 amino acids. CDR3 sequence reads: CASSQVRTGSRYGYTF. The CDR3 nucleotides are TGTGCCAGCAGCCAAGTCCGGACAGGATCAAGATATGGCTACACCTTC.

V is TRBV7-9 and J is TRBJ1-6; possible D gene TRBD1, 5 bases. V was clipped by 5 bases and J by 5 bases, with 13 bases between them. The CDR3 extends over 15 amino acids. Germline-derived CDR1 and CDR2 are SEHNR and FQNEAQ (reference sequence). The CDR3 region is CASSPSGSNNSPLHF. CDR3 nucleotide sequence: TGTGCCAGCAGCCCCTCAGGGTCGAATAATTCACCCCTCCACTTT.

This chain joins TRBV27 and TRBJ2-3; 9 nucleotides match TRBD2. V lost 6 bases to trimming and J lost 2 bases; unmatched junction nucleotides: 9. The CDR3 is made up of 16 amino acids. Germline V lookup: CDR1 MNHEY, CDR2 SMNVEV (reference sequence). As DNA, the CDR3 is TGTGCCAGCAGCTCATGGGCGGGGGGGGACACAGATACGCAGTATTTT. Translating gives CASSSWAGGDTDTQYF.

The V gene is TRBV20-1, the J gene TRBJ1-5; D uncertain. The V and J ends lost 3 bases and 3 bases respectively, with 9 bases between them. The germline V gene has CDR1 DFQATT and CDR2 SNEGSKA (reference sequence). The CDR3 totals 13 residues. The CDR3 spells CSASLADNQPQHF. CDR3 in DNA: TGCAGTGCTAGTTTGGCGGACAATCAGCCCCAGCATTTT.

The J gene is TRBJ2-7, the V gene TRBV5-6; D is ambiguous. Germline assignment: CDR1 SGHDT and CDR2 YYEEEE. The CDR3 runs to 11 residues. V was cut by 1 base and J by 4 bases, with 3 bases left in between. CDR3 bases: TGTGCCAGCAGCTTGCAATACGAGCAGTACTTC. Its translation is CASSLQYEQYF.

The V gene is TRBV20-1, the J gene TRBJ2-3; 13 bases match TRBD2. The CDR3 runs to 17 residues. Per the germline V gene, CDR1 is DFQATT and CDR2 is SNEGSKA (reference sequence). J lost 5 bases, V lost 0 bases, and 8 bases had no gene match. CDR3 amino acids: CSARDKGLAGTQDTQYF. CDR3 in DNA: TGCAGTGCTAGAGATAAGGGACTAGCGGGGACCCAAGATACGCAGTATTTT.

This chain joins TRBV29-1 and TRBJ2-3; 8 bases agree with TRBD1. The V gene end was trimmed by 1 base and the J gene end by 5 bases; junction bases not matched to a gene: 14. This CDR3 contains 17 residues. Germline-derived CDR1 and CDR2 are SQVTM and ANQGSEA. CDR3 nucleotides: TGCAGCGTTGAAGGGTTAACGGACAGGGAGATCGGAGATACGCAGTATTTT. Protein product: CSVEGLTDREIGDTQYF.

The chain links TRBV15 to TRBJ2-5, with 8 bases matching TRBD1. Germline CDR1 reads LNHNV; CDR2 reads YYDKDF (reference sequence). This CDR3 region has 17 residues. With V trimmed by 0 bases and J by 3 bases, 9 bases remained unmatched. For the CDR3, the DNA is TGTGCCACCAGCAGAGAGAGGAGGGGACAGGATAAAGAGACCCAGTACTTC. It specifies CATSRERRGQDKETQYF. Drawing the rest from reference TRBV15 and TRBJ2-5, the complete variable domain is DAMVIQNPRYQVTQFGKPVTLSCSQTLNHNVMYWYQQKSSQAPKLLFHYYDKDFNNEADTPDNFQSRRPNTSFCFLDIRSPGLGDTAMYLCATSRERRGQDKETQYFGPGTRLLVL.

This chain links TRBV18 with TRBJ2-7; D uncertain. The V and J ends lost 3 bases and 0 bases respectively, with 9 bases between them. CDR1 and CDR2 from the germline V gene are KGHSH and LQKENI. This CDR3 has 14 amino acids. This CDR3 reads CASSPLESSYEQYF. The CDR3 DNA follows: TGTGCCAGCTCACCCTTGGAGTCCTCCTACGAGCAGTACTTC.

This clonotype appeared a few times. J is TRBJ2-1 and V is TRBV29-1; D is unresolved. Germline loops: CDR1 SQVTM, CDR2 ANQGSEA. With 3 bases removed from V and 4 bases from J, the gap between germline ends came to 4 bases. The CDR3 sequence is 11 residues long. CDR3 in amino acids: CSVEGYNEQFF. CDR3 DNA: TGCAGCGTTGAGGGGTACAATGAGCAGTTCTTC.

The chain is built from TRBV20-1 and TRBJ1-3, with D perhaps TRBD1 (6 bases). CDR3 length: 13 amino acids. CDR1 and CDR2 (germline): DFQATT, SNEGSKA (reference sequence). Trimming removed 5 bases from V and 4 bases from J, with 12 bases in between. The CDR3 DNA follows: TGCAGTGCTCCCACAGGGTTAGGAAACACCATATATTTT. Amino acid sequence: CSAPTGLGNTIYF.

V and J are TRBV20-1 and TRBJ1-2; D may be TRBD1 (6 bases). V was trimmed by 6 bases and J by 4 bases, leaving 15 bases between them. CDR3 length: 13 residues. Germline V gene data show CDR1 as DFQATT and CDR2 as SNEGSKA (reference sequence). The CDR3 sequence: CSAPDRNVYGYTF. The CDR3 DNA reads TGCAGTGCCCCCGACAGGAACGTCTATGGCTACACCTTC.

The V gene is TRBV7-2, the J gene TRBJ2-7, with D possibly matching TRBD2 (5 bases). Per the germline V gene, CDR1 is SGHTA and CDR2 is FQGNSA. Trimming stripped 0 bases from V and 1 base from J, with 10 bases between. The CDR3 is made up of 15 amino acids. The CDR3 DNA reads TGTGCCAGCAGCTTAGCACCAACTAGTTCCTACGAGCAGTACTTC. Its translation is CASSLAPTSSYEQYF.